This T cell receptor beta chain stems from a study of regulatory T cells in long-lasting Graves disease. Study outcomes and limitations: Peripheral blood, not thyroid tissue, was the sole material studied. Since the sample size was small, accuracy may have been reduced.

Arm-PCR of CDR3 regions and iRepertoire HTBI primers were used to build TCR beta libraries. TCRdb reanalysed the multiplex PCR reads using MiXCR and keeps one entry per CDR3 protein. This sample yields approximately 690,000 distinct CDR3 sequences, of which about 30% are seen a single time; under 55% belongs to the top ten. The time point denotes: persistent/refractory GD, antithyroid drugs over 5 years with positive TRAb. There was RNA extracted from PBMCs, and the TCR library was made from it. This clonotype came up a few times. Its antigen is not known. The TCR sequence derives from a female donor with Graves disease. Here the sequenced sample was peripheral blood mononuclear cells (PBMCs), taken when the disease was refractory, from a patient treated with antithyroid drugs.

The DNA of the CDR3 is TGTGCCAGCCGTCCCGAGACCCTGAACACTGAAGCTTTCTTT. Protein product: CASRPETLNTEAFF. The chain has TRBV12-3 or TRBV12-4 and TRBJ1-1; D is undetermined. V lost 8 bases and J 0 bases, leaving 13 bases between the germline ends. This CDR3 has 14 amino acids.